The 10 T cell receptor beta chains reported below all come from one sample, sequenced in a study of cytomegalovirus exposure and HLA in healthy donors (dated by TCRdb to 2016 to 2017). The method behind the library was the immunoSEQ multiplex PCR assay. For the multiplex PCR, a mixture combining 60 forward primers for TCR Vbeta segments and 13 reverse primers for TCR Jbeta segments was used. Imported from immuneACCESS, the table was reduced by TCRdb to in-frame sequences with V and J called. These copies leave out some clones; in studies compared against another copy, an unresolved V gene accounts for under half, and the cause of the remainder is not known. The sample includes 150,000 to 200,000 clones, with 80% observed a single time. The ten largest clonotypes hold over 8% of the sample. Sequenced input: PBMCs. Every receptor here comes from a man aged 18 to 35 in good health and CMV-seropositive.

The rearrangement links TRBV18 to TRBJ2-7, with a tentative D call TRBD2 (5 bases). V dropped 0 bases and J dropped 0 bases, with 15 bases sitting between them. CDR1 is KGHSH and CDR2 is LQKENI in the germline V gene. The CDR3 extends over 17 amino acids. The DNA of the CDR3 is TGTGCCAGCTCACCACCTCGGGATGAATGGGCCTCCTACGAGCAGTACTTC. Protein: CASSPPRDEWASYEQYF.

The V call is TRBV5-6, the J call TRBJ2-7; 12 positions agree with TRBD2. Germline values: CDR1 SGHDT, CDR2 YYEEEE. The CDR3 is made up of 14 amino acids. V lost 0 bases, J lost 5 bases, and 0 bases stayed unmatched. This CDR3 reads CASSLGTSGNEQYF. The CDR3 bases are TGTGCCAGCAGCTTGGGGACTAGCGGGAACGAGCAGTACTTC. The full variable domain, in which reference TRBV5-6 and TRBJ2-7 provide the parts outside the CDR3, is DAGVTQSPTHLIKTRGQQVTLRCSPKSGHDTVSWYQQALGQGPQFIFQYYEEEERQRGNFPDRFSGHQFPNYSSELNVNALLLGDSALYLCASSLGTSGNEQYFGPGTRLTVT.

The CDR3 protein is CASSLDPPGLAGGPGQFF. DNA for the CDR3: TGTGCCAGCAGCTTAGATCCCCCGGGACTAGCGGGAGGGCCTGGGCAGTTCTTC. J is TRBJ2-1 and V is TRBV11-2; 16 positions agree with TRBD2. This CDR3 is 18 amino acids long. From germline, CDR1 is SGHAT and CDR2 FQNNGV. The trim removed 0 bases at V and 12 bases at J, leaving 11 bases unmatched.

The gene calls are TRBV6-6 and TRBJ2-7; 7 bases map to TRBD2. Germline trimming cut 2 bases from V and 5 bases from J; bases unmatched to any gene: 0. This CDR3 spans 12 amino acids. The germline V gene encodes CDR1 MNHNY and CDR2 SVGAGI (reference sequence). The CDR3 DNA reads TGTGCCAGCAGTTACGCGGGGGACGAGCAGTACTTC. The encoded protein is CASSYAGDEQYF.

The genes are TRBV19 and TRBJ1-1; unclear D gene. CDR1 and CDR2 (germline): LNHDA, SQIVND (reference sequence). V shed 3 bases and J shed 5 bases, with 10 bases lying between them. This CDR3 has 13 amino acids. The CDR3 bases are TGTGCCAGTAGTATGGTGAGCGGAACTGAAGCTTTCTTT. It codes for CASSMVSGTEAFF.

Worth noting for this clone: The junction does not match germline at one end; this may be a read error. The same CDR3 arises from other DNA sequences in this sample as well. The chain recombines TRBV6-5 with TRBJ1-2, with D possibly TRBD1 on 5 matching bases. The CDR3 spans 14 residues. The germline CDR1 and CDR2 sequences are MNHEY and SVGAGI. The CDR3 nucleotides read TGCGCCAGCAGTTACTCGCAAGGCAGGGATGGCTACACCTTC. Translating gives CASSYSQGRDGYTF.

This sequence joins TRBV11-2 and TRBJ1-1, with TRBD1 matching over 7 bases. The CDR3 has 16 amino acids. Trimming removed 4 bases from V and 0 bases from J; junction bases left unmatched: 8. Germline V CDR1 and CDR2: SGHAT, FQNNGV. Here the CDR3 reads CASSSSPGGMNTEAFF. The CDR3 DNA sequence: TGTGCCAGCAGCTCTTCACCAGGGGGGATGAACACTGAAGCTTTCTTT.

The chain uses TRBV4-1 and TRBJ2-2; the D gene is possibly TRBD2 (6 bases). The germline CDR1 and CDR2 sequences are MGHRA and YSYEKL. The V gene lost 4 bases and the J gene lost 6 bases, with 12 bases spanning the gap. CDR3 length equals 14 residues. This chain's CDR3 is CASSLPLAPGELFF. The CDR3 DNA is TGCGCCAGCAGCCTCCCACTAGCACCCGGGGAGCTGTTTTTT.

This sequence joins TRBV19 and TRBJ2-4, with D perhaps TRBD2 (5 bases). Trimming took 3 bases from V and 1 from J, leaving 16 bases between them. The CDR3 sequence is 17 residues long. From germline, CDR1 is LNHDA and CDR2 SQIVND (reference sequence). CDR3 nucleotide sequence: TGTGCCAGTAGTATCCCCGCCGGGGAGAGGGCCAAAAACATTCAGTACTTC. Translation gives CASSIPAGERAKNIQYF. Full variable domain (rest looked up from reference TRBV19 and TRBJ2-4): DGGITQSPKYLFRKEGQNVTLSCEQNLNHDAMYWYRQDPGQGLRLIYYSQIVNDFQKGDIAEGYSVSREKKESFPLTVTSAQKNPTAFYLCASSIPAGERAKNIQYFGAGTRLSVL.

In this sample, this clone turned up once. The genes are TRBV4-2 and TRBJ1-1; 8 bases are a match to TRBD1. CDR1 is LGHNA, CDR2 YNFKEQ, per germline. V lost 1 base and J lost 7; bases outside the gene matches: 5. This CDR3 is built from 14 residues. CDR3 protein: CASSQGDRGYEAFF. The CDR3 DNA is TGTGCCAGCAGCCAAGGTGACAGGGGTTATGAAGCTTTCTTT.